Given below is one T cell receptor (beta chain) in context. What antigen it recognizes has not been identified. The sample holds no much larger clone one base away, and base qualities are not on file. V is reduced by 4 bases and J by 1 base, leaving a spacing of 13 bases between them. The CDR3 runs 15 amino acids, cysteine and phenylalanine included. Of the read, only the CDR3 DNA is kept; its 45 bases are in frame from base 1. CDR1 and CDR2 are read off the germline V gene as SGHVS and FNYEAQ. The immunoSEQ Assay, which uses bias-controlled multiplex PCR amplification of genomic DNA, was used to profile TCRbeta CDR3 regions. The authors' analysis ran thus. To quantify the absolute abundance of each unique TCRbeta CDR3 region, the sequences were collapsed and filtered. Differential abundance was tested with two models: a binomial (Fisher-equivalent) model and a beta-binomial model that adds time-dependent variance fitted from healthy donors. Any clone with fewer than 5 combined templates was excluded, and a clone was called differentially abundant if its Benjamini-Hochberg FDR was below 0.01. Beta-binomial variance was modeled as a function of total template count across the two samples using the form v = (b*log(k)+a)^2. The table was pulled from immuneACCESS by TCRdb, which kept in-frame rearrangements only. Such tables lose some clones; where checked, under half of the loss comes from unresolved V genes, and the rest has no known cause. That table furnishes V, J and clone size, whereas the DNA furnished D and trimming. Recorded for this sample are some 95,000 clones; nearly 90% of them occurred a single time. Less than 6% of the sample belongs to the ten largest clones.

The sample comes from a study of identifying expanded T cells in peripheral blood (dated 2019 in TCRdb). Describing the broader study: Four technical replicates, made by sequencing separate aliquots from the same pool of genomic DNA, were compared pairwise. Overall results and qualifications from the work: For all healthy donors, the variance in clone template counts between two-week samples rose significantly as total template count increased. The binomial model flagged around 1.1 differentially abundant clones between technical replicates, compared with roughly 15 over approximately two weeks and 18 to 20 over around four weeks. Both the number of clones called differentially abundant and the false-positive rate were significantly reduced by the beta-binomial model across all healthy-donor time intervals. The authors expected biological variance in healthy repertoires might increase further over much longer intervals such as months to years.

No immune events such as infections were documented for the healthy donors during the collection period. Blood repertoires from healthy donors were used as a training cohort for calibrating time-dependent variance in a beta-binomial model of differential abundance of T-cell clones. There were about ten healthy donors in the training cohort, of whom 3 were female and 7 were male. The donors were between roughly 29 and 65 years old, with an average age of roughly 43 years. Whole blood, obtained from a commercial supplier, was collected from each healthy donor at three time points spaced roughly 2 weeks apart. Genomic DNA was extracted from unsorted whole blood for immunosequencing.

The source material was blood. The source of this sequence is a person between 18 and 75 years old in good health. Recombination joined TRBV7-6 with TRBJ2-5, and the D gene may be TRBD1, 6 bases matching. Here is the DNA: TGTGCCAGCAGCTCTAACACAGGGTTCCAAGAGACCCAGTACTTC. Translated, it gives CASSSNTGFQETQYF.